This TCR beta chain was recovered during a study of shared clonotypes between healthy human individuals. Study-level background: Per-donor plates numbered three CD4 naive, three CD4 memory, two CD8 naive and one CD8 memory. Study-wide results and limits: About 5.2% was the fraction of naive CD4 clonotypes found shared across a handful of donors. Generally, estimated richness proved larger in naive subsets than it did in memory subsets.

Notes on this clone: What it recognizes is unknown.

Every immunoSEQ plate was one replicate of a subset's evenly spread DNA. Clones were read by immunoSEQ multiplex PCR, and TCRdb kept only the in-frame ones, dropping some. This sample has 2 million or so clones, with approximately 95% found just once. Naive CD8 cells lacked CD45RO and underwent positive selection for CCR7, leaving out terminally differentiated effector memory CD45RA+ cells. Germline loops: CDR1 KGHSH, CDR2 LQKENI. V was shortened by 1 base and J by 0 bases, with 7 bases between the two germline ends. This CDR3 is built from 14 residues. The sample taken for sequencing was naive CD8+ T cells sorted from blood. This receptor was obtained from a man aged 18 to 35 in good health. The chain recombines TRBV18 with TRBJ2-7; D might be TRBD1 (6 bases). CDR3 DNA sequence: TGTGCCAGCTCACCACAAGGGGGCTCCTACGAGCAGTACTTC. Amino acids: CASSPQGGSYEQYF.